The subject of this entry is one TCR beta chain. This record belongs to a study of CD8 T cells in Susac syndrome. V was trimmed by 5 bases and J by 6 bases, leaving 11 bases between them. Per germline, CDR1 SGHTA and CDR2 FQGTGA. The CDR3 has 13 amino acids. RNA was extracted with the RNeasy kit, and a quantity of roughly 0.5 to 1 ug was reverse transcribed using random hexamers. Using its own MiXCR run on the immunoSEQ multiplex PCR reads, TCRdb lists one record per CDR3 protein. The sample includes about 130,000 distinct CDR3 sequences, 90% to 95% seen only once; the top ten take over 0.2%. This clonotype was obtained from a human donor with Susac syndrome. Sequenced sample: CD8+ T cells from PBMCs. The chain employs TRBV7-3 and TRBJ1-5; a weak D match, TRBD1 (6 bases). The CDR3 region has the DNA TGTGCCAGCAGCACAGGGTTTGGTCAGCCCCAGCATTTT. Encoded protein: CASSTGFGQPQHF.